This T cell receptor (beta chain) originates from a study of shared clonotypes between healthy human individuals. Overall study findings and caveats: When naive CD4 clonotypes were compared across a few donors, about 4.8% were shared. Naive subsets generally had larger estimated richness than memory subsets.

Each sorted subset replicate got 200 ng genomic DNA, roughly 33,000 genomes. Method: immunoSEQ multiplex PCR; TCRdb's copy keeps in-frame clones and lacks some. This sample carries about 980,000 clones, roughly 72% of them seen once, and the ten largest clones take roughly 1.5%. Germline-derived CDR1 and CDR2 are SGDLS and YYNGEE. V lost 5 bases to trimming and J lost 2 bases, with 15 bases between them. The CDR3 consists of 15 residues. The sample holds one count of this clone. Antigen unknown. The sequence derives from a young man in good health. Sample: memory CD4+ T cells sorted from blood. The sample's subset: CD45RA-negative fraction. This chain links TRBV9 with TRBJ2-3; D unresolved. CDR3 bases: TGTGCCAGCAGTCTACGTCTCTCAAACACAGATACGCAGTATTTT. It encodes CASSLRLSNTDTQYF.